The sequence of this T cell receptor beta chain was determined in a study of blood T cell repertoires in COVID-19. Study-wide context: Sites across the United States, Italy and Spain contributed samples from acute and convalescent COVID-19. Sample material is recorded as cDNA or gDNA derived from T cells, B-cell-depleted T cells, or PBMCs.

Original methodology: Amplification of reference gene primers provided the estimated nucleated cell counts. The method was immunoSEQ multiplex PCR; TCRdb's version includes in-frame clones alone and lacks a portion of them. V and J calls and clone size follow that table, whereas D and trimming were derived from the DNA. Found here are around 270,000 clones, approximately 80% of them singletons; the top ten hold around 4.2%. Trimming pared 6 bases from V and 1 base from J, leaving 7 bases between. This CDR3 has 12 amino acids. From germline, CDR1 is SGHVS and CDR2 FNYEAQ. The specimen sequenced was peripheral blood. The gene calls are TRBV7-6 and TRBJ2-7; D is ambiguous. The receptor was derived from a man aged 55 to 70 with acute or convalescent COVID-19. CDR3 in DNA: TGTGCCAGCAGGGGCCTATCCTACGAGCAGTACTTC. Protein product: CASRGLSYEQYF. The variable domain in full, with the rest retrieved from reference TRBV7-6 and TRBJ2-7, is GAGVSQSPRYKVTKRGQDVALRCDPISGHVSLYWYRQALGQGPEFLTYFNYEAQQDKSGLPNDRFSAERPEGSISTLTIQRTEQRDSAMYRCASRGLSYEQYFGPGTRLTVT.